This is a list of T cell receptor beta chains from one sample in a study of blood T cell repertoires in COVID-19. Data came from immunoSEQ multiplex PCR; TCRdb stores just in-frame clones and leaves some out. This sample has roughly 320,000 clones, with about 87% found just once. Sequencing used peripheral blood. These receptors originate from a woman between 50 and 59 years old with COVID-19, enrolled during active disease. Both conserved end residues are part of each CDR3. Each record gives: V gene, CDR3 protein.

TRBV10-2,CASEDTDTQYF
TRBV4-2,CASSPGTLLEETQYF
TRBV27,CASSLWGFTDTQYF
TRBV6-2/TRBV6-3,CASSYPIIAKTGSNQPQHF
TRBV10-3,CAISEGLASGRGADEQYF
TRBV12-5,CASGLVSGANVLTF
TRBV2,CASSGAGTSGSYEQYF
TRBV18,CASSPIAENNEQFF
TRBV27,CASSFRGSNQPQHF
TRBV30,CAWAPGQGNEKLFF
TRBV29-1,CSVEDRGRGTEAFF
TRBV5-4,CASSLDVGGNYNSPLHF
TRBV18,CASLTGKNGPDTQYF
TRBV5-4,CASSLQGKTTDTQYF
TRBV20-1,CSASDFPNTGELFF
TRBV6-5,CASRGYSNTGELFF
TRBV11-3,CASSLGLAHEQFF
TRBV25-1,CASSERGGRSSSGNTIYF
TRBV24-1,CATSDFHDRATPSTDTQYF
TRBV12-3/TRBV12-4,CASCIAGVQPQHF
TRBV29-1,CSVANRGSGTEAFF
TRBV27,CASSLSRGTKRETQYF
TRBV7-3,CASSLGVAGVYEQYF
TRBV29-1,CSVRVSGTDTQYF
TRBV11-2,CASSSGLAGSRETQYF
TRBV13,CASSTRQVAELFF
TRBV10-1,CASTKSLGAQAFF
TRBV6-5,CASKLQQGEEKLFF
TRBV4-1,CASSQLYRQQNTEAFF
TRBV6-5,CASSYGTSGIYEQYF
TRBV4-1,CASSQSPQGQPQHF
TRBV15,CATSRILLAGTDTQYF
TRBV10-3,CAISATSGTKQYF
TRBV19,CASIRSQAQGSSGYTF
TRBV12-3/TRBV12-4,CASSLKGYTEAFF
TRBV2,CASSEALASTQYF
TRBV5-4,CASSLGRGIYGYTF
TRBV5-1,CASSLAGTHNYEQYF
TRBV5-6,CASSSFGGQGGYGYTF
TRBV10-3,CATSFSGSTDTQYF
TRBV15,CATRAAGGDEQYF
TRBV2,CASREGGTGGRNEQFF
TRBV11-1,CASSFQPGQLNEKLFF
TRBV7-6,CASSPGQGTGYEQYF
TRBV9,CASSRRQGETEAFF
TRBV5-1,CASSPGWAITDTQYF
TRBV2,CASSKSGTGYPQPQHF
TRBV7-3,CASSQYRQGDSGYTF